This T cell receptor beta chain was sequenced during a study of TIL therapy for anti-PD-1-resistant metastatic lung cancer. Across the whole study: Tumors had a median PD-L1 proportion score of roughly 5.7%.

In the case of this clone: Its target is unknown.

General study findings and limits: Treatment-naive, never-smoker and oncogene-addicted patients were overrepresented in this highly selected cohort. TIL clonotype persistence in blood showed no apparent association with response.

The time point: pre-treatment sample, taken before nivolumab and TIL therapy. The immunoSEQ assay was v3. The data were produced by immunoSEQ multiplex PCR, yet TCRdb's version contains in-frame clones alone and is incomplete. The table has roughly 15,000 clones, about 82% seen once; the top ten hold more than 0.8%. This CDR3 has 11 residues. The V end was cut by 3 bases, the J end by 7 bases, with 1 base between. Germline V gene sequence: CDR1 SGHDN, CDR2 FVKESK. The gene calls are TRBV14 and TRBJ1-6; D gene ambiguous. This receptor was taken from a person aged 25-85 years with non-small cell lung cancer. The sequences come from blood, collected at baseline. The CDR3 coding sequence is TGTGCCAGCAGCCACAATTCACCCCTCCACTTT. Protein sequence: CASSHNSPLHF.